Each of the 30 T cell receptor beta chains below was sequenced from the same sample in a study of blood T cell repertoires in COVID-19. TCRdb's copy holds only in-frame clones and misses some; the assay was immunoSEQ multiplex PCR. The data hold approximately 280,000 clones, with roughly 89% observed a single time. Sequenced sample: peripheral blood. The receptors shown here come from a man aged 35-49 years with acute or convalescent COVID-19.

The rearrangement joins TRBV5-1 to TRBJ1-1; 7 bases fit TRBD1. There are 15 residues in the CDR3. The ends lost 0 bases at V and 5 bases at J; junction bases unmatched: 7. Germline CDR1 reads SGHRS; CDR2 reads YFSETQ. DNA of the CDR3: TGCGCCAGCAGCTTGGCCGGAGGGGGCCGAACTGAAGCTTTCTTT. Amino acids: CASSLAGGGRTEAFF.

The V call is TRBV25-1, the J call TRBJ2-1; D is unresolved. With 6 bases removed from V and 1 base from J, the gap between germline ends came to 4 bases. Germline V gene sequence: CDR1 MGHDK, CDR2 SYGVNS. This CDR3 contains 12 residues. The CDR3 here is CASRQSYNEQFF. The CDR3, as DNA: TGTGCCAGCAGACAGTCCTACAATGAGCAGTTCTTC.

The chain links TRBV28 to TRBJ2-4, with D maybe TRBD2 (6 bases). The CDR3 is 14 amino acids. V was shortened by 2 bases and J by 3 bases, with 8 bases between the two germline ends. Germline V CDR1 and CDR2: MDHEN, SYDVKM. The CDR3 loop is CASSLGGFKNIQYF. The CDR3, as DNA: TGTGCCAGCAGTTTAGGGGGGTTCAAAAACATTCAGTACTTC.

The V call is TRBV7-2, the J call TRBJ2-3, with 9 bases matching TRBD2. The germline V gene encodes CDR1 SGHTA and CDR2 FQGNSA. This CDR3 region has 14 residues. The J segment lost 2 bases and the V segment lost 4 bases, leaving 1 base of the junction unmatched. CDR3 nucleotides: TGTGCCAGCAGCTCTAGCGGGGCCACAGATACGCAGTATTTT. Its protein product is CASSSSGATDTQYF.

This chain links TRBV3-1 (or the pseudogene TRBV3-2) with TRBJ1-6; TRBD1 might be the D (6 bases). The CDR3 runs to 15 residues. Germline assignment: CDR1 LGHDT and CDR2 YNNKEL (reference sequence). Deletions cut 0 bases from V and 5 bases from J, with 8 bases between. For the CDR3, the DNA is TGTGCCAGCAGCCAAGACGACAGGAATAATTCACCCCTCCACTTT. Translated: CASSQDDRNNSPLHF.

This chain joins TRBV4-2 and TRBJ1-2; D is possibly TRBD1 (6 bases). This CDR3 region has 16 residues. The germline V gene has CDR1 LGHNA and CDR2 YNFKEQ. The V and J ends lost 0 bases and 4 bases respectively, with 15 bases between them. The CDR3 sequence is CASSQDAQRGAYGYTF. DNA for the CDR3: TGTGCCAGCAGCCAAGATGCCCAGCGGGGGGCCTATGGCTACACCTTC.

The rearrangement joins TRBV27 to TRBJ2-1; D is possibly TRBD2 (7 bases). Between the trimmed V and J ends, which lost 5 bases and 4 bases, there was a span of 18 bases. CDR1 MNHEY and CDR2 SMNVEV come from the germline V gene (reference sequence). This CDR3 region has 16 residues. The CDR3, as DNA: TGTGCCAGCAGTGGGCTCGGGGGGCGGGGATACAATGAGCAGTTCTTC. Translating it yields CASSGLGGRGYNEQFF.

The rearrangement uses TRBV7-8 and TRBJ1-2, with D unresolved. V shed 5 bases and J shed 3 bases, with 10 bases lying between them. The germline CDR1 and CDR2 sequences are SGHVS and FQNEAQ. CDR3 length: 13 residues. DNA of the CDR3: TGTGCCAGCAGCCCCTTTGTCGACTATGGCTACACCTTC. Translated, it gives CASSPFVDYGYTF.

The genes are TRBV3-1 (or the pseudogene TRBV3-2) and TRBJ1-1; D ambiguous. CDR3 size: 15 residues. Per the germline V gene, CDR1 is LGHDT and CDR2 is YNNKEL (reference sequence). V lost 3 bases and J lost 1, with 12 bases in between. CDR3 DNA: TGTGCCAGCAGCCAGAAGGGAGATGGGAACACTGAAGCTTTCTTT. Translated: CASSQKGDGNTEAFF.

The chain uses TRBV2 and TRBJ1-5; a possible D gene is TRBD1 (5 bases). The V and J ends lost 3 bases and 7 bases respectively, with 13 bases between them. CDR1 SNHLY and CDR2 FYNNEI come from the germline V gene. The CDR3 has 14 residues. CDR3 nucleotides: TGTGCCAGCAGTGAGGGGGGGAGTGGACAGCCCCAGCATTTT. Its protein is CASSEGGSGQPQHF.

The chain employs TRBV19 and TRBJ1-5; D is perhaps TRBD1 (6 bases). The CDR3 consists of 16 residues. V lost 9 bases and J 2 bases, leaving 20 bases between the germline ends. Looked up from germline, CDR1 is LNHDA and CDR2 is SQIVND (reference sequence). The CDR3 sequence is CASEAYSGVGNQPQHF. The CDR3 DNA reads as TGTGCCAGCGAGGCTTATTCAGGGGTTGGCAATCAGCCCCAGCATTTT.

CDR3 nucleotide sequence: TGTGCCAGCAGCCAAACAGGGGTAGAGACCCAGTACTTC. Encoded protein: CASSQTGVETQYF. This chain links TRBV9 with TRBJ2-5; 7 bases map to TRBD1. The junction had 4 bases not matched to a gene; V was cut back by 4 bases and J by 4 bases. The CDR3 covers 13 residues. Germline CDR1 reads SGDLS; CDR2 reads YYNGEE.

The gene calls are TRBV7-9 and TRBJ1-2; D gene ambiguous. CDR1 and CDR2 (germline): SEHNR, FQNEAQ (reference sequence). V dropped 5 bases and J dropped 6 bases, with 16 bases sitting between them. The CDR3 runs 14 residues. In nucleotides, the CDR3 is TGTGCCAGCAGCGACAACCGGAGGATCAATGGCTACACCTTC. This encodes CASSDNRRINGYTF.

Written as DNA, the CDR3 is TGTGCCAGCTCACCAGCGATAGTACAGGGCTACGAGCAGTACTTC. Residues: CASSPAIVQGYEQYF. This chain links TRBV18 with TRBJ2-7, with a weak D call TRBD1 (6 bases). The V gene's germline CDR1 is KGHSH and CDR2 LQKENI. V lost 2 bases and J lost 3, with 14 bases in between. This CDR3 spans 15 amino acids.

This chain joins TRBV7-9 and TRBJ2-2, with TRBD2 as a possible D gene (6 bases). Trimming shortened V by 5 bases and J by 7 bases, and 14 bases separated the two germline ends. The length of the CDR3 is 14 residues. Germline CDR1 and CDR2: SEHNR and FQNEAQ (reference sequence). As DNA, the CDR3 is TGTGCCAGCAGCCGACCGCCGGAGGGCGGGGAGCTGTTTTTT. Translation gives CASSRPPEGGELFF. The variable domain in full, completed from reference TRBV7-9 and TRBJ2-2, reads DTGVSQNPRHKITKRGQNVTFRCDPISEHNRLYWYRQTLGQGPEFLTYFQNEAQLEKSRLLSDRFSAERPKGSFSTLEIQRTEQGDSAMYLCASSRPPEGGELFFGEGSRLTVL.

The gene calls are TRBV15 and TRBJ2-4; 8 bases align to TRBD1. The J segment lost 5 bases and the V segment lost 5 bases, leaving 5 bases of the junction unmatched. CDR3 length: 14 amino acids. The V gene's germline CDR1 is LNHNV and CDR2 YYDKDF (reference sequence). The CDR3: CATSGGQGENIQYF. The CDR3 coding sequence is TGTGCCACCAGCGGCGGACAGGGAGAAAACATTCAGTACTTC. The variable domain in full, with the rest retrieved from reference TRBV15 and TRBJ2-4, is DAMVIQNPRYQVTQFGKPVTLSCSQTLNHNVMYWYQQKSSQAPKLLFHYYDKDFNNEADTPDNFQSRRPNTSFCFLDIRSPGLGDTAMYLCATSGGQGENIQYFGAGTRLSVL.

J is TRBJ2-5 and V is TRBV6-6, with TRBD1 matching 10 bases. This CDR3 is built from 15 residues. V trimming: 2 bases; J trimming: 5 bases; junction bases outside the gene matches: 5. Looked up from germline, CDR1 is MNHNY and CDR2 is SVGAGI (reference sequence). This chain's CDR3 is CASSYRQGAVETQYF. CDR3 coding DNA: TGTGCCAGCAGTTACAGACAGGGGGCGGTGGAGACCCAGTACTTC.

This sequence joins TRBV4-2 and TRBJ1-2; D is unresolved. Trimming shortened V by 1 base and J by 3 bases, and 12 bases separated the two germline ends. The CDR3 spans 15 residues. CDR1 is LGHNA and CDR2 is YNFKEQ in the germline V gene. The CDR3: CASSQALERYYGYTF. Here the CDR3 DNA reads TGTGCCAGCAGCCAAGCGCTGGAGAGGTACTATGGCTACACCTTC.

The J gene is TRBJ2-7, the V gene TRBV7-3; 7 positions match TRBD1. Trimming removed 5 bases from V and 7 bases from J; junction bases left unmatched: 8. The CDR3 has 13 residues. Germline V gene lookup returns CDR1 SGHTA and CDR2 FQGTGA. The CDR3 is CASSPDRDGEQYF. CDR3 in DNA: TGTGCCAGCAGCCCCGACAGGGACGGAGAGCAGTACTTC.

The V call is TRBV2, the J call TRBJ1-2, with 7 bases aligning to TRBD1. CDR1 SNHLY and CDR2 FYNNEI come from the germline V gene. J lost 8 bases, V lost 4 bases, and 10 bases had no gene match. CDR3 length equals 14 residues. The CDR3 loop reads CASSATGDLLGYTF. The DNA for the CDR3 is TGTGCCAGCAGTGCCACAGGGGACCTCTTAGGCTACACCTTC. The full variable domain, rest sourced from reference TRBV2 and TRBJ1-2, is EPEVTQTPSHQVTQMGQEVILRCVPISNHLYFYWYRQILGQKVEFLVSFYNNEISEKSEIFDDQFSVERPDGSNFTLKIRSTKLEDSAMYFCASSATGDLLGYTFGSGTRLTVV.

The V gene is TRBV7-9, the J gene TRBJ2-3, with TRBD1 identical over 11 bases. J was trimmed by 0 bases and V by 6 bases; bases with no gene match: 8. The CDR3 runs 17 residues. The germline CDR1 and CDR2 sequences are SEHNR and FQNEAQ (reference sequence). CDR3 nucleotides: TGTGCCAGCAGATACGGGACAGGGGGTCTTAGCACAGATACGCAGTATTTT. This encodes CASRYGTGGLSTDTQYF. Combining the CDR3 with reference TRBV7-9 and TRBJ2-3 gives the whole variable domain DTGVSQNPRHKITKRGQNVTFRCDPISEHNRLYWYRQTLGQGPEFLTYFQNEAQLEKSRLLSDRFSAERPKGSFSTLEIQRTEQGDSAMYLCASRYGTGGLSTDTQYFGPGTRLTVL.

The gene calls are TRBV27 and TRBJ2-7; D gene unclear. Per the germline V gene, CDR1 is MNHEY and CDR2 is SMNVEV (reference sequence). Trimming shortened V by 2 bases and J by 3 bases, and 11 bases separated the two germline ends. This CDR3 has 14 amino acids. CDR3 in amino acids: CASSLTAQFYEQYF. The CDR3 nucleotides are TGTGCCAGCAGTTTAACCGCACAGTTCTACGAGCAGTACTTC.

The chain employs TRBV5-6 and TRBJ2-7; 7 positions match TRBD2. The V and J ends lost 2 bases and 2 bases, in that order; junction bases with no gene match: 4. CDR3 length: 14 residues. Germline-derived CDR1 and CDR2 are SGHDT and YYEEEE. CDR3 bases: TGTGCCAGCAGCTTTTGGGGGGGAGCCTACGAGCAGTACTTC. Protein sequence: CASSFWGGAYEQYF.

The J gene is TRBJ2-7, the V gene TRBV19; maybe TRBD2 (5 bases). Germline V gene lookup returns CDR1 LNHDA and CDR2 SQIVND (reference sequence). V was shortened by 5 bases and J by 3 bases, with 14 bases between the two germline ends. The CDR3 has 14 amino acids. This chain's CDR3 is CASSSGFWDYEQYF. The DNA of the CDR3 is TGTGCCAGTAGTTCGGGGTTCTGGGACTACGAGCAGTACTTC.

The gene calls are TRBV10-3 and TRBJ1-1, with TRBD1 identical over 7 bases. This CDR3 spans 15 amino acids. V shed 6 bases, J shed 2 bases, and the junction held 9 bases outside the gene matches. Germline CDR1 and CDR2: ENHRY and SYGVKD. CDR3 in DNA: TGTGCCATCAGGGGATCCGGACAGGCCAACACTGAAGCTTTCTTT. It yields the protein CAIRGSGQANTEAFF.

CDR3 nucleotide sequence: TGTGCTAGTGGTTCTCCGACTAGCGGGGCTGTAGATACGCAGTATTTT. It codes for CASGSPTSGAVDTQYF. The rearrangement links TRBV12-5 to TRBJ2-3; 11 bases agree with TRBD2. This CDR3 region has 16 residues. Germline loops: CDR1 LGHNT, CDR2 FRNRAP. V was clipped by 4 bases and J by 5 bases; unmatched bases: 8.

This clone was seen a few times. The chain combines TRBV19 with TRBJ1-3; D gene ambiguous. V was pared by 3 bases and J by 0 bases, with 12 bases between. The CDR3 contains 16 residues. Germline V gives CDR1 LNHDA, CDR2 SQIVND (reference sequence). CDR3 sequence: CASSITARRSGNTIYF. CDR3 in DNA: TGTGCCAGTAGTATCACTGCCAGGCGCTCTGGAAACACCATATATTTT.

The CDR3 is CASSSGRGYEQYF. The CDR3 nucleotides read TGTGCCAGCAGTTCCGGCCGGGGATACGAGCAGTACTTC. This chain connects TRBV6-5 to TRBJ2-7; possible D gene TRBD2, 5 bases. Germline CDR1 reads MNHEY; CDR2 reads SVGAGI. Trimming pared 4 bases from V and 4 bases from J, leaving 11 bases between. The CDR3 spans 13 residues.

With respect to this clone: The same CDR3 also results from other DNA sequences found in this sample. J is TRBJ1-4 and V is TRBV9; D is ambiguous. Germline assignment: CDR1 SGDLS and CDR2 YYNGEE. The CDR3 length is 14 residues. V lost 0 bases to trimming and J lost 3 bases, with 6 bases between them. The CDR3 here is CASSVGGANEKLFF. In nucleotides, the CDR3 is TGTGCCAGCAGCGTAGGGGGAGCTAATGAAAAACTGTTTTTT.

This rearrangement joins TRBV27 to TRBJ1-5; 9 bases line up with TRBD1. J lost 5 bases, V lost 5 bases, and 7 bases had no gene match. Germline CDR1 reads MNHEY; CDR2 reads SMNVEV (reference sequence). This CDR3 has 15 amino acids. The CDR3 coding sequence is TGTGCCAGCAGTCCCGGGACAGGGTGGGATCAGCCCCAGCATTTT. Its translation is CASSPGTGWDQPQHF.